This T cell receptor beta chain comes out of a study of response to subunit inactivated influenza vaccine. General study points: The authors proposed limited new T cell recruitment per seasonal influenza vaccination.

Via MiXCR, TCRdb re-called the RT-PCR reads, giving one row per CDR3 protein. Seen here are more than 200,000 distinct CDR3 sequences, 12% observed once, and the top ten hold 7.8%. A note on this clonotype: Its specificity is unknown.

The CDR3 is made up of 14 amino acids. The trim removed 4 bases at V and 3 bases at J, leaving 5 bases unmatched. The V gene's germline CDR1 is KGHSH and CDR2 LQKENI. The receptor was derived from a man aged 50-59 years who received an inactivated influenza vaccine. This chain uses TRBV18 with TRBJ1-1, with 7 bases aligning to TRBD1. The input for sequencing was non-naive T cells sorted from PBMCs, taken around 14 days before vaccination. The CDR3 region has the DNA TGTGCCAGCTCACTCCAGACAGGGTACACTGAAGCTTTCTTT. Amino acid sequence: CASSLQTGYTEAFF.